This passage covers 27 T cell receptor beta chains from one sample sequenced in a study of blood T cells in healthy people across ages. Combining a sample-barcoded 5' primer with a J-beta primer mix, a second PCR ran for about 7 to 11 cycles. Each CDR3 protein gets one entry after TCRdb re-called the 5' RACE reads with MiXCR. Counted here are some 640,000 distinct CDR3 sequences, about 30% occurring once; the ten biggest clones make up approximately 14%. The sample comprised blood. All receptors derive from a woman older than 75 in good health.

Ten or more counts support this clonotype. The V gene is TRBV4-1, the J gene TRBJ2-7; 7 nucleotides line up with TRBD1. Trimming removed 1 base from V and 2 bases from J; junction bases left unmatched: 5. The CDR3 totals 15 residues. Germline lookup yields CDR1 MGHRA and CDR2 YSYEKL. CDR3 sequence: CASSQATGPTYEQYF. CDR3 DNA: TGCGCCAGCAGCCAAGCGACAGGGCCTACCTACGAGCAGTACTTC.

The table lists this clonotype with many counts. The V call is TRBV11-2, the J call TRBJ2-3, with D possibly being TRBD2 (5 bases). With 2 bases removed from V and 9 bases from J, the gap between germline ends came to 12 bases. Germline V lookup: CDR1 SGHAT, CDR2 FQNNGV. The length of the CDR3 is 13 residues. The CDR3 sequence is CASSLLLEVTQYF. In DNA form, the CDR3 reads TGTGCCAGCAGCTTACTACTAGAGGTAACGCAGTATTTT.

This clonotype was seen many times. The CDR3 region is CASSLGRGQETQYF. The CDR3 nucleotides read TGCGCCAGCAGCTTGGGTCGGGGTCAAGAGACCCAGTACTTC. The chain links TRBV5-1 to TRBJ2-5, with a weak D call TRBD2 (5 bases). The CDR3 consists of 14 residues. V was pared by 0 bases and J by 2 bases, with 8 bases between. In germline, CDR1 is SGHRS, CDR2 YFSETQ. The variable domain in full, with the rest retrieved from reference TRBV5-1 and TRBJ2-5, is KAGVTQTPRYLIKTRGQQVTLSCSPISGHRSVSWYQQTPGQGLQFLFEYFSETQRNKGNFPGRFSGRQFSNSRSEMNVSTLELGDSALYLCASSLGRGQETQYFGPGTRLLVL.

In this sample, this clonotype turned up a few times. This may arise from a read error, as a much more abundant clone is one base away. The chain combines TRBV29-1 with TRBJ1-4; 8 nucleotides line up with TRBD1. In germline, CDR1 is SQVTM, CDR2 ANQGSEA. The CDR3 is made up of 15 amino acids. The CDR3 spells CSARAGTGPNEKRFF. The CDR3 DNA sequence: TGCAGCGCTAGAGCTGGGACAGGCCCTAATGAAAAACGGTTTTTT.

This clonotype came up many times. J is TRBJ2-5 and V is TRBV7-6; D is tentatively TRBD1 or TRBD2 (6 bases each). Trimming removed 3 bases at V and 6 bases at J, with 11 bases between. CDR1 and CDR2 from the germline V gene are SGHVS and FNYEAQ. The CDR3 is 13 residues long. The CDR3: CASSFPGGQTQYF. Written as DNA, the CDR3 is TGTGCCAGCAGCTTCCCCGGGGGCCAGACCCAGTACTTC.

This clonotype showed up just once. A read error is possible here, since a much larger clone lies one base away. This chain joins TRBV30 and TRBJ2-1; D not resolved. This CDR3 is built from 13 residues. In germline, CDR1 is GTSNPN, CDR2 SVGIG (reference sequence). V lost 5 bases, J lost 11 bases, and 19 bases lay in between. Here the CDR3 DNA reads TGTGCCTGGGCTGATACGCGAGTGGGGAAGCAGTTCTTC. It yields the protein CAWADTRVGKQFF.

The V and J genes are TRBV5-8 and TRBJ2-2; either TRBD1 or TRBD2 may supply D (6 bases each). The CDR3 has 14 amino acids. The V end lost 4 bases, the J end lost 7 bases, and 14 bases lay between the germline ends. Germline-derived CDR1 and CDR2 are SGHTS and YDEGEE. The CDR3 spells CASSGGPWIGELFF. For the CDR3, the DNA is TGTGCCAGCAGCGGGGGGCCGTGGATCGGGGAGCTGTTTTTT.

This clonotype was observed a handful of times. The rearrangement links TRBV30 to TRBJ1-2; TRBD1 is a possible D gene (6 bases). This CDR3 comprises 12 residues. V was trimmed by 7 bases and J by 6 bases, leaving 15 bases between them. Per the germline V gene, CDR1 is GTSNPN and CDR2 is SVGIG (reference sequence). This CDR3 reads CASTRGGDGYTF. CDR3 DNA sequence: TGTGCCTCGACCCGCGGGGGCGATGGCTACACCTTC.

As to this clonotype: Possible read error: a much larger clone is one base away. V and J are TRBV12-3 or TRBV12-4 and TRBJ2-6; TRBD2 is a possible D gene (6 bases). The length of the CDR3 is 15 residues. For the CDR3, the DNA is TGTGCCAGCAGCCTACGGGACTCTGGGGCCAACGTCCGGACTTTC. This encodes CASSLRDSGANVRTF.

This clonotype was detected ten times or more. The chain is built from TRBV6-2 or TRBV6-3 and TRBJ2-1; D remains unclear. CDR3 size: 15 residues. V was clipped by 0 bases and J by 1 base, with 7 bases between them. In germline, CDR1 is MNHEY, CDR2 SVGEGT. CDR3 in DNA: TGTGCCAGCAGTTACTCCGAAGTATCCTACAATGAGCAGTTCTTC. This encodes CASSYSEVSYNEQFF.

In its sample, this clonotype was seen a few times. The chain has TRBV6-6 and TRBJ2-2; the D is unclear. Germline V gene lookup returns CDR1 MNHNY and CDR2 SVGAGI (reference sequence). V lost 6 bases and J lost 4, with 9 bases in between. This CDR3 comprises 13 residues. The chain's CDR3 is CASSPQRTGELFF. The CDR3 DNA reads as TGTGCCAGCAGCCCCCAACGCACCGGGGAGCTGTTTTTT.

Concerning this clonotype: One base away lies a much larger clone, so this may be a sequencing read error. V usage is TRBV14 and J usage is TRBJ2-3; a possible D gene is TRBD2 (6 bases). The germline gives CDR1 SGHDN, CDR2 FVKESK. There are 15 residues in the CDR3. The CDR3 coding sequence is TGTGCCGGCAGCCAGGGCCCGGACTACACAGATACGCAGTATTTT. Protein sequence: CAGSQGPDYTDTQYF. The complete variable domain, with remaining parts taken from reference TRBV14 and TRBJ2-3, reads EAGVTQFPSHSVIEKGQTVTLRCDPISGHDNLYWYRRVMGKEIKFLLHFVKESKQDESGMPNNRFLAERTGGTYSTLKVQPAELEDSGVYFCAGSQGPDYTDTQYFGPGTRLTVL.

A word on this clonotype: It may be a read error: a sequence one base away is much more abundant. The rearrangement joins TRBV28 to TRBJ2-3; unclear D gene. With 6 bases removed from V and 0 bases from J, the gap between germline ends came to 10 bases. Germline V gene lookup returns CDR1 MDHEN and CDR2 SYDVKM. There are 14 residues in the CDR3. CDR3 nucleotides: TGTGCCAGCAGGTATCACCCTAGCACAGATACGCAGTATTTT. It is translated as CASRYHPSTDTQYF.

A word on this clonotype: This may be a read error: a much more frequent sequence differs by one nucleotide. The J gene is TRBJ2-5, the V gene TRBV5-1; D is unresolved. CDR1 and CDR2 from the germline V gene are SGHRS and YFSETQ. This CDR3 comprises 13 residues. CDR3 amino acids: CAGSLWAQETQYF. The DNA for the CDR3 is TGCGCCGGCAGCTTGTGGGCCCAAGAGACCCAGTACTTC.

This clonotype was detected ten times or more. J is TRBJ2-5 and V is TRBV29-1, with D possibly TRBD1 on 6 matching bases. V lost 3 bases, J lost 7 bases, and 15 bases lay in between. CDR3 length equals 13 residues. Germline V gene lookup returns CDR1 SQVTM and CDR2 ANQGSEA. CDR3 sequence: CSVDVGQGSTQYF. Here the CDR3 DNA reads TGCAGCGTTGATGTTGGGCAGGGGTCGACCCAGTACTTC.

This clonotype has a count of ten or more. The chain has TRBV7-2 and TRBJ1-2, with D unclear. The CDR3 is 13 residues long. Germline loops: CDR1 SGHTA, CDR2 FQGNSA. Trimming shortened V by 5 bases and J by 8 bases, and 15 bases separated the two germline ends. The CDR3 reads CASSPENMIGYTF. In DNA form, the CDR3 reads TGTGCCAGCAGCCCCGAAAACATGATCGGCTACACCTTC.

This clonotype appeared a few times. The rearrangement joins TRBV6-2 or TRBV6-3 to TRBJ2-3, with D perhaps matching TRBD2 (6 bases). Germline V lookup: CDR1 MNHEY, CDR2 SVGEGT. V gave up 0 bases and J gave up 0 bases, with 10 bases separating them. The CDR3 consists of 16 residues. The CDR3 reads CASSYSWRESTDTQYF. CDR3 coding DNA: TGTGCCAGCAGTTACTCGTGGAGGGAGAGCACAGATACGCAGTATTTT.

To note about this clonotype: A much larger clone lies a single base off, so this may be a read error. The chain joins TRBV12-3 or TRBV12-4 to TRBJ1-5; D may be TRBD1 (5 bases). The CDR3 has 13 amino acids. CDR3 in DNA: TGTACCAGCAGTATCCGGGGGAATCAGCCCCAGCATTTT. As protein: CTSSIRGNQPQHF.

The chain uses TRBV6-1 and TRBJ2-5; perhaps TRBD2 as D (5 bases). This CDR3 region has 14 residues. Trimming removed 3 bases at V and 11 bases at J, with 19 bases between. Germline CDR1 MNHNS, CDR2 SASEGT. CDR3 region: CASSETGTVHEQYF. For the CDR3, the DNA is TGTGCCAGCAGTGAGACGGGAACAGTCCATGAGCAGTACTTC.

Comment on this clonotype: A much more abundant neighbour one base away suggests this may be a read error. The chain has TRBV5-1 and TRBJ2-5; 9 bases are a match to TRBD2. CDR3 size: 16 residues. J gave up 11 bases and V 4 bases, and 18 bases lay outside the gene matches. The germline CDR1 and CDR2 sequences are SGHRS and YFSETQ. Here the CDR3 DNA reads TGCGCCAGCAGCCCAGTTAGCGGGGGAGTTTACAATGAGCAGTACTTC. It yields the protein CASSPVSGGVYNEQYF.

This chain connects TRBV3-1 to TRBJ1-6; D gene ambiguous. Looked up from germline, CDR1 is LGHDT and CDR2 is YNNKEL (reference sequence). Trimming stripped 1 base from V and 8 bases from J, with 6 bases between. The CDR3 extends over 13 amino acids. This CDR3 is CASSQGPDSPLHF. CDR3 DNA: TGTGCCAGCAGCCAAGGCCCGGATTCACCCCTCCACTTT.

The rearrangement joins TRBV4-1 to TRBJ1-2, with 7 positions matching TRBD1. CDR3 length: 15 amino acids. Germline CDR1 and CDR2: MGHRA and YSYEKL. Trimming cost V 2 bases and J 3 bases; bases outside gene matches: 6. For the CDR3, the DNA is TGCGCCAGCAGCCAATCCGGGACAGAGTACTATGGCTACACCTTC. Translated: CASSQSGTEYYGYTF.

As for this clonotype: Germline and junction disagree at one end, which may indicate a read error. This sequence joins TRBV12-3 or TRBV12-4 and TRBJ2-3; a possible D gene is TRBD1 (5 bases). The CDR3 totals 15 residues. As DNA, the CDR3 is TGTGCCAGCAGTTTCACGACAGTGCGCACAGATACGCAGTCTTTT. Its protein is CASSFTTVRTDTQSF.

As regards this clonotype: This could be a read error, since a much larger clone is one nucleotide away. The chain uses TRBV19 and TRBJ2-1, with 15 nucleotides matching TRBD2. Losses at the gene ends were 5 bases for V and 2 bases for J; bases not matched to a gene: 13. The CDR3 extends over 20 amino acids. Germline CDR1 reads LNHDA; CDR2 reads SQIVND (reference sequence). The CDR3 protein is CASSAQQGLAGGSPYNEQFF. The CDR3 bases are TGTGCCAGTAGTGCTCAGCAAGGACTAGCGGGGGGGAGCCCCTACAATGAGCAGTTCTTC.

Only a few counts were recorded for this clonotype. The chain links TRBV5-1 to TRBJ1-2; 7 bases align to TRBD1. The V and J ends lost 0 bases and 8 bases, in that order; junction bases with no gene match: 7. Per the germline V gene, CDR1 is SGHRS and CDR2 is YFSETQ. The CDR3 loop spans 14 amino acids. The CDR3 nucleotides are TGCGCCAGCAGCTTGGCCGAGGGGGCGAAGGGCTACACCTTC. Translating it yields CASSLAEGAKGYTF.

This clonotype was counted ten times or more. This chain joins TRBV6-5 and TRBJ1-5, with D possibly matching TRBD1 (5 bases). Germline V gives CDR1 MNHEY, CDR2 SVGAGI. The CDR3 has 14 amino acids. Trimming removed 4 bases at V and 3 bases at J, with 10 bases between. CDR3 sequence (DNA): TGTGCCAGCAGTTCCGACAGCGCCAATCAGCCCCAGCATTTT. Translating it yields CASSSDSANQPQHF.

This clonotype was detected ten times or more. V gene TRBV18 combines with J gene TRBJ2-7, with 7 positions matching TRBD2. The CDR3 loop spans 15 amino acids. The junction had 3 bases not matched to a gene; V was cut back by 0 bases and J by 1 base. Germline V gene lookup returns CDR1 KGHSH and CDR2 LQKENI. The CDR3 region has the DNA TGTGCCAGCTCACCACCTGGCGGGGGTTCCTACGAGCAGTACTTC. Protein product: CASSPPGGGSYEQYF.